Shown below are 17 T cell receptor beta chains from a single sample sequenced in a study of PD-L1 blockade in urothelial cancer. As to time point: pretreatment peripheral blood. Method: immunoSEQ multiplex PCR; TCRdb's copy keeps in-frame clones and lacks some. The sample has tens of thousands of clones; roughly 79% are singletons. The sequences come from PBMCs, collected around atezolizumab (anti-PD-L1) treatment. All receptors derive from a man between 65 and 85 years old with urothelial cancer.

V is TRBV6-1 and J is TRBJ2-7, with 9 bases matching TRBD1. The CDR3 consists of 13 residues. Trimming took 9 bases from V and 3 from J; bases not matched to a gene: 6. Germline loops: CDR1 MNHNS, CDR2 SASEGT. This CDR3 reads CASIRQGGYEQYF. The DNA of the CDR3 is TGTGCCAGTATAAGACAGGGGGGCTACGAGCAGTACTTC.

CDR3 protein: CASSQESAGVNTGELFF. The CDR3, as DNA: TGTGCCAGCTCACAAGAGTCGGCGGGGGTTAACACCGGGGAGCTGTTTTTT. This rearrangement joins TRBV18 to TRBJ2-2; 7 bases are shared with TRBD2. The CDR3 runs 17 residues. With 4 bases clipped from V and 2 bases from J, the junction kept 10 bases outside the gene matches. Germline V gene lookup returns CDR1 KGHSH and CDR2 LQKENI.

This clone appeared once. The chain uses TRBV7-6 and TRBJ2-7; 8 bases align to TRBD1. This CDR3 spans 13 amino acids. J gave up 5 bases and V 5 bases, and 5 bases lay outside the gene matches. Germline CDR1 SGHVS, CDR2 FNYEAQ. The CDR3 here is CASSPGQGNEQYF. CDR3 DNA sequence: TGTGCCAGCAGCCCCGGACAGGGAAACGAGCAGTACTTC.

This sequence joins TRBV5-1 and TRBJ2-1; TRBD2 matches at 13 bases. V was clipped by 5 bases and J by 8 bases; unmatched bases: 7. Germline loops: CDR1 SGHRS, CDR2 YFSETQ. The CDR3 has 15 residues. CDR3 residues: CASRRLAGGEDEQFF. The CDR3 region has the DNA TGCGCCAGCAGACGACTAGCGGGGGGCGAGGATGAGCAGTTCTTC.

This sequence joins TRBV4-3 and TRBJ2-7; 8 bases fit TRBD2. Trimming took 4 bases from V and 2 from J; bases not matched to a gene: 1. The CDR3 is 13 amino acids. Germline loops: CDR1 LGHNA, CDR2 YSLEER. As DNA, the CDR3 is TGCGCCAGCAGCCCGGGACTAGCCTACGAGCAGTACTTC. Translated: CASSPGLAYEQYF.

This clone was seen ten or more times. V and J are TRBV19 and TRBJ2-2; D uncertain. V lost 6 bases and J lost 1, with 9 bases in between. From germline, CDR1 is LNHDA and CDR2 SQIVND (reference sequence). The CDR3 covers 14 residues. For the CDR3, the DNA is TGTGCCAGTAGACCCCTCGGGAACACCGGGGAGCTGTTTTTT. It translates to CASRPLGNTGELFF.

Here the CDR3 DNA reads TGCGCCAGCAGTGAGTCCGGGGGACAGGAAAACTATGGCTACACCTTC. As protein: CASSESGGQENYGYTF. This chain joins TRBV10-2 and TRBJ1-2; 8 bases align to TRBD1. The CDR3 totals 16 residues. Germline V gives CDR1 WSHSY, CDR2 SAAADI. The V segment lost 0 bases and the J segment 2 bases; nucleotides outside the gene matches: 5.

V usage is TRBV14 and J usage is TRBJ2-7, with a weak D call TRBD2 (5 bases). CDR3 length: 13 residues. Germline values: CDR1 SGHDN, CDR2 FVKESK. V lost 1 base, J lost 5 bases, and 9 bases lay in between. The CDR3 nucleotides read TGTGCCAGCAGCCAAGGAACGGAGGACGAGCAGTACTTC. It specifies CASSQGTEDEQYF.

The count of this clone is one. The chain couples TRBV9 to TRBJ2-3, with D possibly matching TRBD1 (6 bases). The V end lost 4 bases, the J end lost 3 bases, and 15 bases lay between the germline ends. The CDR3 extends over 15 amino acids. Germline assignment: CDR1 SGDLS and CDR2 YYNGEE. The CDR3 sequence is CASSSPRGGTDTQYF. In DNA form, the CDR3 reads TGTGCCAGCAGCTCACCGAGAGGGGGAACAGATACGCAGTATTTT. The full variable domain, rest sourced from reference TRBV9 and TRBJ2-3, is DSGVTQTPKHLITATGQRVTLRCSPRSGDLSVYWYQQSLDQGLQFLIQYYNGEERAKGNILERFSAQQFPDLHSELNLSSLELGDSALYFCASSSPRGGTDTQYFGPGTRLTVL.

The V and J genes are TRBV5-1 and TRBJ1-3; D gene uncertain. V was clipped by 1 base and J by 2 bases, with 16 bases between them. Germline values: CDR1 SGHRS, CDR2 YFSETQ. This CDR3 is built from 17 residues. CDR3 sequence reads: CASSLTSTRGPGNTIYF. In DNA, the CDR3 is TGCGCCAGCAGCTTGACCTCCACCCGAGGTCCTGGAAACACCATATATTTT.

This chain connects TRBV5-1 to TRBJ1-2; 7 bases align to TRBD1. Germline loops: CDR1 SGHRS, CDR2 YFSETQ. V shed 4 bases, J shed 6 bases, and the junction held 12 bases outside the gene matches. This CDR3 comprises 15 residues. The CDR3 loop reads CASSGGTVRVDGYTF. The CDR3 region has the DNA TGCGCCAGCAGCGGGGGGACAGTCCGTGTGGATGGCTACACCTTC. Combining the CDR3 with reference TRBV5-1 and TRBJ1-2 gives the whole variable domain KAGVTQTPRYLIKTRGQQVTLSCSPISGHRSVSWYQQTPGQGLQFLFEYFSETQRNKGNFPGRFSGRQFSNSRSEMNVSTLELGDSALYLCASSGGTVRVDGYTFGSGTRLTVV.

The V gene is TRBV6-5, the J gene TRBJ2-5, with a possible D match to TRBD1 (6 bases). Trimming pared 7 bases from V and 7 bases from J, leaving 19 bases between. There are 14 residues in the CDR3. The germline V gene encodes CDR1 MNHEY and CDR2 SVGAGI. CDR3 sequence: CASIPSGTTGTQYF. The DNA of the CDR3 is TGTGCCAGCATTCCCTCCGGGACAACTGGGACCCAGTACTTC.

The chain joins TRBV29-1 to TRBJ2-5, with 7 positions matching TRBD1. CDR3 length: 11 amino acids. V lost 7 bases and J lost 4; bases outside the gene matches: 3. Germline V gene lookup returns CDR1 SQVTM and CDR2 ANQGSEA. The chain's CDR3 is CSGGQLETQYF. CDR3 coding DNA: TGCAGCGGGGGACAGCTAGAGACCCAGTACTTC.

The rearrangement uses TRBV5-8 and TRBJ2-7, with 10 positions matching TRBD1. The CDR3 is 14 amino acids. Germline trimming cut 2 bases from V and 5 bases from J; bases unmatched to any gene: 4. CDR1 SGHTS and CDR2 YDEGEE come from the germline V gene. The CDR3 bases are TGTGCCAGCAGCTTACCCGGGACAGGGGACGAGCAGTACTTC. This encodes CASSLPGTGDEQYF.

The gene calls are TRBV5-4 and TRBJ2-7; unclear D gene. CDR1 is SGHNT, CDR2 YYREEE, per germline (reference sequence). This CDR3 spans 12 amino acids. The V end was cut by 0 bases, the J end by 4 bases, with 5 bases between. CDR3 in amino acids: CASSLDRYEQYF. CDR3 sequence (DNA): TGTGCCAGCAGCTTGGATAGATACGAGCAGTACTTC.

The chain couples TRBV11-3 to TRBJ2-1; TRBD2 matches 8 bases. Germline CDR1 reads SGHNT; CDR2 reads YENEEA. After removal of 2 bases from V and 5 bases from J, the junction contained 5 bases not matched to a gene. CDR3 length equals 15 residues. The CDR3 bases are TGTGCCAGCAGCTTATTTAGCGGGGACGACAATGAGCAGTTCTTC. This codes for CASSLFSGDDNEQFF.

V gene TRBV29-1 combines with J gene TRBJ2-1; perhaps TRBD2 as D (6 bases). The CDR3 length is 13 residues. Germline V gene data show CDR1 as SQVTM and CDR2 as ANQGSEA. Trimming removed 4 bases from V and 8 bases from J, with 15 bases in between. The CDR3 sequence: CSVGGLTGDEQFF. The CDR3, as DNA: TGCAGCGTTGGGGGACTCACAGGCGATGAGCAGTTCTTC.